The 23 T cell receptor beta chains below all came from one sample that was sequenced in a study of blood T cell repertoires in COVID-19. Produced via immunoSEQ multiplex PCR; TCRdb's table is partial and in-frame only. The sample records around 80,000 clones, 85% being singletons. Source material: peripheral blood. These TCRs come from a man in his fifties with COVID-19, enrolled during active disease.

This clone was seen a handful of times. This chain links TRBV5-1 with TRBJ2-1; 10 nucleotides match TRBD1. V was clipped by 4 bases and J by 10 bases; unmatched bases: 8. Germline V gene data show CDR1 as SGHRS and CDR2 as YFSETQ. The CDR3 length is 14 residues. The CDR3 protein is CASSIRTGGDEQFF. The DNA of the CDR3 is TGCGCCAGCAGCATCAGGACAGGGGGTGACGAGCAGTTCTTC.

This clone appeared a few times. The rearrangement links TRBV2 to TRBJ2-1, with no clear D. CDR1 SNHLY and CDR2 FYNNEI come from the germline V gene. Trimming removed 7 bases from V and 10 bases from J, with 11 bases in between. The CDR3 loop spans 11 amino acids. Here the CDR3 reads CASTASSEQFF. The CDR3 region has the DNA TGTGCCAGCACCGCGAGTTCCGAGCAGTTCTTC.

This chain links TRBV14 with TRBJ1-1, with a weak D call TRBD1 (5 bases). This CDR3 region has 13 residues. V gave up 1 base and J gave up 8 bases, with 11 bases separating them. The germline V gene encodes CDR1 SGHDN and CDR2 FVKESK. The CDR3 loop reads CASSQGGRKEAFF. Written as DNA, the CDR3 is TGTGCCAGCAGCCAAGGGGGCAGGAAGGAAGCTTTCTTT.

The CDR3 nucleotides are TGTGCCAGCCGGGACAGGATTACAGATACGCAGTATTTT. Protein product: CASRDRITDTQYF. V is TRBV9 and J is TRBJ2-3, with 8 bases aligning to TRBD1. Losses at the gene ends were 7 bases for V and 3 bases for J; bases not matched to a gene: 4. The CDR3 length is 13 residues. Germline V gene sequence: CDR1 SGDLS, CDR2 YYNGEE.

CDR3: CASSQTPRNEQFF. CDR3 sequence (DNA): TGCGCCAGCAGCCAAACTCCCCGAAATGAGCAGTTCTTC. The chain carries TRBV4-1 and TRBJ2-1; no firm D call. The germline V gene has CDR1 MGHRA and CDR2 YSYEKL. The ends were cut back, 2 bases at V and 7 bases at J, with 9 bases in the middle. This CDR3 region has 13 residues.

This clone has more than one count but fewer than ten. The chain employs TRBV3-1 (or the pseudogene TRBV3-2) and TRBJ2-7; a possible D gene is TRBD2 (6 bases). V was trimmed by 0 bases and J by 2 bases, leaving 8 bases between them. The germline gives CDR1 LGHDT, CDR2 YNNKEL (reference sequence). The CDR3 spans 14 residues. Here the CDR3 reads CASSQDRTTYEQYF. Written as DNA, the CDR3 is TGTGCCAGCAGCCAAGATAGGACTACCTACGAGCAGTACTTC.

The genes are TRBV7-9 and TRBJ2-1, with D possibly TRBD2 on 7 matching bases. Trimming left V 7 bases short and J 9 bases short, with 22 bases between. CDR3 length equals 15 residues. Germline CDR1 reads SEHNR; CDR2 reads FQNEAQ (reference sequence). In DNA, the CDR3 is TGTGCCAGCATCAAATCTAAGGGGGGGATACTTGAGCAGTTCTTC. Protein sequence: CASIKSKGGILEQFF.

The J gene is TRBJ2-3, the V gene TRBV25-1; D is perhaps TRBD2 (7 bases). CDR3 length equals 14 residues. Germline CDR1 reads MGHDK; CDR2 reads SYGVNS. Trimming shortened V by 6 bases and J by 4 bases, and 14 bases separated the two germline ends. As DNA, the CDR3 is TGTGCCAGCAGGGGGGGGCTAGCTGCAGATACGCAGTATTTT. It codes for CASRGGLAADTQYF.

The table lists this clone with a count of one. The CDR3 reads CASSQDSKRGQPQHF. The DNA of the CDR3 is TGTGCCAGCAGCCAAGACTCAAAACGAGGTCAGCCCCAGCATTTT. The V gene is TRBV3-1 (or the pseudogene TRBV3-2), the J gene TRBJ1-5; D remains ambiguous. The CDR3 runs to 15 residues. V was shortened by 0 bases and J by 6 bases, with 12 bases between the two germline ends. The V gene's germline CDR1 is LGHDT and CDR2 YNNKEL (reference sequence).

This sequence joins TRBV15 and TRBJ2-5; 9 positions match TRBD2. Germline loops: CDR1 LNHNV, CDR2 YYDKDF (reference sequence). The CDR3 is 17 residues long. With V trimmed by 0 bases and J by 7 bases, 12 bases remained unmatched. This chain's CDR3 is CATSRDGGGRASATQYF. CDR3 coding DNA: TGTGCCACCAGCAGAGATGGTGGCGGGAGGGCTTCAGCGACCCAGTACTTC.

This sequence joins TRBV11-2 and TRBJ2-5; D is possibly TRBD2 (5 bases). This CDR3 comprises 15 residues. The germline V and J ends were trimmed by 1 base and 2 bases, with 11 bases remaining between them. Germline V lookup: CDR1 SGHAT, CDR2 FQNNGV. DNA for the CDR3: TGTGCCAGCAGCTTAGCAGGCGGGTTACAAGAGACCCAGTACTTC. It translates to CASSLAGGLQETQYF.

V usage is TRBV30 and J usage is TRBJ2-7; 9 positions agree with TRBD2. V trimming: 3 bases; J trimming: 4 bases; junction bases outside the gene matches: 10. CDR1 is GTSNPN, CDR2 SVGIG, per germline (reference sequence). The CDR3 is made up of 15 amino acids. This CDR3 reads CAWSKGTSGRYEQYF. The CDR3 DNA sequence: TGTGCCTGGAGCAAGGGTACGAGCGGGAGGTACGAGCAGTACTTC.

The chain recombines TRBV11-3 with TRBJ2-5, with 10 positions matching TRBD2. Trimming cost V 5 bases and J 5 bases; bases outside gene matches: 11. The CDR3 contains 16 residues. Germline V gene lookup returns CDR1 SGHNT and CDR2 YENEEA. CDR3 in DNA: TGTGCCAGCAGCCTACGTGCTAGCGGGAGTGTTGAGACCCAGTACTTC. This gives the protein CASSLRASGSVETQYF.

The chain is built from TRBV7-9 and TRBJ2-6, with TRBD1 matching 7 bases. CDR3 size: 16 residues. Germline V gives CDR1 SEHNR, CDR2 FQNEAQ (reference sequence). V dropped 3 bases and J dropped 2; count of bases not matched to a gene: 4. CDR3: CASSLTGSTGANVLTF. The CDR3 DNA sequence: TGTGCCAGCAGCTTGACAGGGAGTACTGGGGCCAACGTCCTGACTTTC.

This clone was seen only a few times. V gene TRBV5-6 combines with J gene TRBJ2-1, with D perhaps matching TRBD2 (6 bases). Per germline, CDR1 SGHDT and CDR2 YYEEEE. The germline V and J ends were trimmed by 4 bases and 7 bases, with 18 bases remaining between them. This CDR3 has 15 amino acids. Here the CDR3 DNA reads TGTGCCAGCAGCCTCCCCGGAGGGATATGGAATGAGCAGTTCTTC. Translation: CASSLPGGIWNEQFF.

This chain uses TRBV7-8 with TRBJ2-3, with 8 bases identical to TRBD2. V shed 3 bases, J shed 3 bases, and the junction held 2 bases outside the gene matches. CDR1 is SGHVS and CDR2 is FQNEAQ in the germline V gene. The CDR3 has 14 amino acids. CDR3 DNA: TGTGCCAGCAGCTTTACTAGCGGAACAGATACGCAGTATTTT. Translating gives CASSFTSGTDTQYF.

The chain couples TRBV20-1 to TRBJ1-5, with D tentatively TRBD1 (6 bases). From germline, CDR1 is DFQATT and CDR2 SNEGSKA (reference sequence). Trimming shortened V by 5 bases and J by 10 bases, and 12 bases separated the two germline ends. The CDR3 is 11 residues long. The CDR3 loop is CSAVDRSPQHF. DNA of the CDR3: TGCAGTGCTGTCGACAGGTCTCCCCAGCATTTT.

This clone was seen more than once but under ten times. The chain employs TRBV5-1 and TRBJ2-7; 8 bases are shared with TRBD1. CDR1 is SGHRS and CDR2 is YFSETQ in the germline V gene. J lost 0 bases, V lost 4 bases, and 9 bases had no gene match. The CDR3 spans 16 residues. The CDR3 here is CASSPGAGGYSYEQYF. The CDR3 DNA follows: TGCGCCAGCAGCCCCGGGGCAGGGGGCTACTCCTACGAGCAGTACTTC.

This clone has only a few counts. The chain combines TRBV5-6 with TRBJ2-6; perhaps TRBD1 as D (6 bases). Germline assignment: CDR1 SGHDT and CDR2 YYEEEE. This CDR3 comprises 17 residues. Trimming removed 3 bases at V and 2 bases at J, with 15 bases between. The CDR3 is CASSSRTVPAGANVLTF. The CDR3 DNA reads TGTGCCAGCAGCTCTCGGACAGTGCCCGCTGGGGCCAACGTCCTGACTTTC.

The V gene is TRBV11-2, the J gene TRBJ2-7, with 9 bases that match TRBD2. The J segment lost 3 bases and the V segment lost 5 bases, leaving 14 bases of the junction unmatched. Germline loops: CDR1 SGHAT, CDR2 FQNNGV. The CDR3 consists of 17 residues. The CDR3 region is CASSPARLAGIRYEQYF. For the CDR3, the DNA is TGTGCCAGCAGCCCGGCCCGGCTAGCGGGAATCCGCTACGAGCAGTACTTC. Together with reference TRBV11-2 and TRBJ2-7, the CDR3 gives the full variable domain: EAGVAQSPRYKIIEKRQSVAFWCNPISGHATLYWYQQILGQGPKLLIQFQNNGVVDDSQLPKDRFSAERLKGVDSTLKIQPAKLEDSAVYLCASSPARLAGIRYEQYFGPGTRLTVT.

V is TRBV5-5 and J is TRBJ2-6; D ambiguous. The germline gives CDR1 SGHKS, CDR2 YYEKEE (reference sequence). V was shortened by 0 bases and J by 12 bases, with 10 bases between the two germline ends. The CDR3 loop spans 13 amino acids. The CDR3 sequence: CASSLGYISVLTF. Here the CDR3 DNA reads TGTGCCAGCAGCTTGGGTTATATTAGCGTCCTGACTTTC.

Written as DNA, the CDR3 is TGTGCCAGCAGCGTTAGGGGCAACACGGACAGCACCATATATTTT. Amino acids: CASSVRGNTDSTIYF. The V and J genes are TRBV9 and TRBJ1-3; D is possibly TRBD1 (6 bases). The V and J ends lost 2 bases and 9 bases respectively, with 18 bases between them. This CDR3 is built from 15 residues. Germline CDR1 reads SGDLS; CDR2 reads YYNGEE.

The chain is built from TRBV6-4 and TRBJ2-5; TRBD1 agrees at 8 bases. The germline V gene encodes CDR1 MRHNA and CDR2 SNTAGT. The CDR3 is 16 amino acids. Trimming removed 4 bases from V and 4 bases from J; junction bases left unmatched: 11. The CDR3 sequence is CASSVEAGTGGETQYF. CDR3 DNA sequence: TGTGCCAGCAGTGTGGAGGCGGGGACAGGAGGAGAGACCCAGTACTTC.